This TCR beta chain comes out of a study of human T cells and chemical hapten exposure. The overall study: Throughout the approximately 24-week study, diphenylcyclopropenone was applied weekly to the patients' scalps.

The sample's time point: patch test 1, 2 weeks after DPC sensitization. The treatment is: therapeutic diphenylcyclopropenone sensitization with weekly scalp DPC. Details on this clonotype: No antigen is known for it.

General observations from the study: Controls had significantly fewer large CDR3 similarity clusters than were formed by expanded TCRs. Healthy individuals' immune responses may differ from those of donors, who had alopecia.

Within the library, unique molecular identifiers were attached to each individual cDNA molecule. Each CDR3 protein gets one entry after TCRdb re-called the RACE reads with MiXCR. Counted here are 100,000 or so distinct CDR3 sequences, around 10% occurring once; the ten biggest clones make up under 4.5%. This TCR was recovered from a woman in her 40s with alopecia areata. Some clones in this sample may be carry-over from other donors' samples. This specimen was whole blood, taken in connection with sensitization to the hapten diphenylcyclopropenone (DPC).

CDR3 region: CASSLRVSDTQYF. CDR3 nucleotides: TGTGCCAGCAGCTTAAGGGTGAGCGATACGCAGTATTTT. The chain joins TRBV7-9 to TRBJ2-3; D unresolved. CDR1 is SEHNR, CDR2 FQNEAQ, per germline (reference sequence). Trimming pared 2 bases from V and 6 bases from J, leaving 9 bases between. This CDR3 has 13 residues.